What follows are 27 T cell receptor beta chains derived from one specimen sequenced in a study. MiXCR, applied by TCRdb to the RT-PCR reads, yields one record per CDR3 protein. The sample has 650,000 to 800,000 distinct CDR3 sequences; 11% to 15% are singletons. Sequencing used memory CD4+ T cells from blood. The receptors here all came from a female donor in good health, serving as a healthy control.

This chain links TRBV20-1 with TRBJ1-4, with TRBD1 as a possible D gene (6 bases). Per germline, CDR1 DFQATT and CDR2 SNEGSKA (reference sequence). The CDR3 spans 15 residues. Trimming stripped 3 bases from V and 2 bases from J, with 13 bases between. The CDR3 region is CSARKQDSTNEKLFF. The CDR3 DNA reads as TGCAGTGCTAGGAAGCAGGACAGTACTAATGAAAAACTGTTTTTT.

This clonotype was detected ten times or more. CDR3 sequence reads: CASSLAYRPSSTDTQYF. The DNA of the CDR3 is TGCGCCAGCAGCTTGGCCTATAGACCTTCTAGCACAGATACGCAGTATTTT. The chain links TRBV5-1 to TRBJ2-3; no reliable D call. CDR3 size: 17 residues. Trimming removed 0 bases at V and 0 bases at J, with 14 bases between. Germline values: CDR1 SGHRS, CDR2 YFSETQ.

The V and J genes are TRBV9 and TRBJ2-4, with D perhaps TRBD2 (6 bases). The CDR3 spans 14 residues. CDR1 is SGDLS, CDR2 YYNGEE, per germline. Trimming shortened V by 8 bases and J by 4 bases, and 16 bases separated the two germline ends. The CDR3 DNA is TGTGCCAGAGGGAACCGGGACTCTAAAAACATTCAGTACTTC. This codes for CARGNRDSKNIQYF.

V usage is TRBV27 and J usage is TRBJ2-1; 11 nucleotides line up with TRBD2. The germline gives CDR1 MNHEY, CDR2 SMNVEV (reference sequence). Germline trimming cut 4 bases from V and 9 bases from J; bases unmatched to any gene: 17. This CDR3 spans 18 amino acids. The CDR3: CASSSFSGRAAFIGEQFF. In DNA form, the CDR3 reads TGTGCCAGCAGTTCATTTAGCGGGAGGGCCGCGTTCATCGGTGAGCAGTTCTTC.

This clonotype was detected only a few times. The chain links TRBV5-1 to TRBJ2-1; the D gene could be TRBD1 or TRBD2 (5 bases each). The CDR3 length is 14 residues. Trimming shortened V by 3 bases and J by 10 bases, and 17 bases separated the two germline ends. Germline V gene lookup returns CDR1 SGHRS and CDR2 YFSETQ. The CDR3 sequence is CASSWDLGRGEQFF. DNA of the CDR3: TGCGCCAGCAGCTGGGACCTGGGCAGAGGCGAGCAGTTCTTC.

The chain carries TRBV3-1 and TRBJ2-3, with 7 positions matching TRBD2. Trimming at V came to 3 bases and at J to 2 bases, leaving 8 bases not matched to a gene. Germline V gives CDR1 LGHDT, CDR2 YNNKEL (reference sequence). This CDR3 contains 16 residues. CDR3 region: CASSQSAGGTTDTQYF. The CDR3 nucleotides are TGTGCCAGCAGCCAGTCCGCCGGGGGGACCACAGATACGCAGTATTTT.

This clonotype came up a few times. The J gene is TRBJ1-1, the V gene TRBV3-1; D unresolved. Germline V CDR1 and CDR2: LGHDT, YNNKEL (reference sequence). Trimming left V 4 bases short and J 3 bases short, with 12 bases between. The CDR3 is 14 residues long. CDR3 sequence reads: CASSRVDLDTEAFF. CDR3 bases: TGTGCCAGCAGCCGAGTGGACTTAGACACTGAAGCTTTCTTT.

This clonotype was observed at least ten times. V and J are TRBV6-6 and TRBJ2-6, with TRBD1 matching over 7 bases. The CDR3 covers 15 residues. V lost 5 bases and J lost 4; bases outside the gene matches: 5. Germline-derived CDR1 and CDR2 are MNHNY and SVGAGI (reference sequence). The CDR3 is CASSLTGDGANVLTF. The CDR3 DNA reads TGTGCCAGCAGTCTCACAGGGGACGGGGCCAACGTCCTGACTTTC.

V is TRBV7-2 and J is TRBJ1-2; tentatively, D is TRBD1 (6 bases). Between the trimmed V and J ends, which lost 5 bases and 2 bases, there was a span of 15 bases. The germline V gene encodes CDR1 SGHTA and CDR2 FQGNSA. This CDR3 has 15 amino acids. CDR3 amino acids: CASSPSGHLNYGYTF. CDR3 bases: TGTGCCAGCAGCCCATCGGGACACTTAAACTATGGCTACACCTTC.

The chain combines TRBV19 with TRBJ1-1; 9 nucleotides align to TRBD1. CDR3 size: 16 residues. J gave up 1 base and V 5 bases, and 8 bases lay outside the gene matches. Germline V gene sequence: CDR1 LNHDA, CDR2 SQIVND (reference sequence). The CDR3 reads CASSLRTGEGNTEAFF. DNA of the CDR3: TGTGCCAGTAGTCTACGGACAGGGGAGGGGAACACTGAAGCTTTCTTT. Full variable domain (outside the CDR3, taken from reference TRBV19 and TRBJ1-1): DGGITQSPKYLFRKEGQNVTLSCEQNLNHDAMYWYRQDPGQGLRLIYYSQIVNDFQKGDIAEGYSVSREKKESFPLTVTSAQKNPTAFYLCASSLRTGEGNTEAFFGQGTRLTVV.

The chain uses TRBV5-1 and TRBJ2-3; 9 positions match TRBD1. Germline lookup yields CDR1 SGHRS and CDR2 YFSETQ. V trimming: 4 bases; J trimming: 6 bases; junction bases outside the gene matches: 9. This CDR3 is built from 15 residues. CDR3 amino acids: CASSPRDRVRDTQYF. As DNA, the CDR3 is TGCGCCAGCAGCCCCCGGGACAGGGTGAGGGATACGCAGTATTTT. The full variable domain, in which reference TRBV5-1 and TRBJ2-3 provide the parts outside the CDR3, is KAGVTQTPRYLIKTRGQQVTLSCSPISGHRSVSWYQQTPGQGLQFLFEYFSETQRNKGNFPGRFSGRQFSNSRSEMNVSTLELGDSALYLCASSPRDRVRDTQYFGPGTRLTVL.

This clonotype occurred many times. At one end, the junction sequence differs from germline, possibly due to a read error. This chain uses TRBV7-2 with TRBJ2-5; D uncertain. The CDR3 runs to 11 residues. Germline CDR1 and CDR2: SGHTA and FQGNSA. The CDR3 DNA follows: TGTGCCAGCAGCTCCCAAGGGACCCAGTACTTC. It specifies CASSSQGTQYF.

The chain combines TRBV20-1 with TRBJ2-5, with 16 bases matching TRBD2. Per germline, CDR1 DFQATT and CDR2 SNEGSKA (reference sequence). The CDR3 contains 17 residues. V trimming: 6 bases; J trimming: 4 bases; junction bases outside the gene matches: 11. DNA for the CDR3: TGCAGTGCAATCGGGACTAGCGGGAGGGCCCGGTCAGAGACCCAGTACTTC. Residues: CSAIGTSGRARSETQYF.

Turning to this clonotype: One junction end disagrees with the germline gene, perhaps due to a read error. The chain combines TRBV12-3 or TRBV12-4 with TRBJ1-6; 10 bases fit TRBD1. There are 15 residues in the CDR3. This CDR3 reads CASSWDRGNNSPLLF. CDR3 nucleotides: TGTGCCAGCAGTTGGGACAGGGGCAATAATTCACCCCTCCTCTTT.

The gene calls are TRBV2 and TRBJ2-5; D is possibly TRBD1 (6 bases). The CDR3 extends over 13 amino acids. In germline, CDR1 is SNHLY, CDR2 FYNNEI. The V and J ends lost 10 bases and 7 bases respectively, with 19 bases between them. DNA for the CDR3: TGTGCCATAGGGACATCCACGCAGGGGACCCAGTACTTC. Its protein is CAIGTSTQGTQYF. Variable domain in full (rest from reference TRBV2 and TRBJ2-5): EPEVTQTPSHQVTQMGQEVILRCVPISNHLYFYWYRQILGQKVEFLVSFYNNEISEKSEIFDDQFSVERPDGSNFTLKIRSTKLEDSAMYFCAIGTSTQGTQYFGPGTRLLVL.

This clonotype showed up many times. The V call is TRBV10-3, the J call TRBJ2-7, with 7 positions matching TRBD1. Trimming removed 10 bases from V and 3 bases from J; junction bases left unmatched: 6. CDR1 and CDR2 (germline): ENHRY, SYGVKD. There are 12 residues in the CDR3. CDR3 amino acids: CATGTVGYEQYF. CDR3 in DNA: TGTGCCACCGGGACAGTCGGCTACGAGCAGTACTTC.

This clonotype was counted only a few times. The rearrangement uses TRBV5-1 and TRBJ1-5, with D tentatively TRBD1 (6 bases). Germline V lookup: CDR1 SGHRS, CDR2 YFSETQ. Trimming stripped 0 bases from V and 7 bases from J, with 14 bases between. This CDR3 is built from 15 residues. The CDR3 here is CASSLDGGPRQPQHF. As DNA, the CDR3 is TGCGCCAGCAGCTTGGACGGGGGGCCTAGGCAGCCCCAGCATTTT.

The V call is TRBV7-2, the J call TRBJ1-2; TRBD1 matches 7 bases. The CDR3 has 15 amino acids. Losses at the gene ends were 1 base for V and 4 bases for J; bases not matched to a gene: 6. The germline V gene encodes CDR1 SGHTA and CDR2 FQGNSA. The CDR3 nucleotides read TGTGCCAGCAGCTTAGGGGTAGGGGGCACCTATGGCTACACCTTC. Protein sequence: CASSLGVGGTYGYTF.

This chain links TRBV20-1 with TRBJ1-1; D is unclear. This CDR3 contains 13 residues. CDR1 is DFQATT and CDR2 is SNEGSKA in the germline V gene (reference sequence). V lost 3 bases to trimming and J lost 4 bases, with 12 bases between them. CDR3 in amino acids: CSASPASATEAFF. CDR3 sequence (DNA): TGCAGTGCTAGCCCAGCCTCGGCCACTGAAGCTTTCTTT.

This clonotype has just a few counts. The chain has TRBV5-1 and TRBJ1-1, with D possibly being TRBD1 (6 bases). Per germline, CDR1 SGHRS and CDR2 YFSETQ. V gave up 0 bases and J gave up 7 bases, with 19 bases separating them. The CDR3 has 16 residues. The CDR3 DNA sequence: TGCGCCAGCAGCTTGGAAGGTCGGGGGGCGCAAAATGAAGCTTTCTTT. Amino acids: CASSLEGRGAQNEAFF.

Only a few counts were recorded for this clonotype. This chain uses TRBV15 with TRBJ1-2; D ambiguous. Looked up from germline, CDR1 is LNHNV and CDR2 is YYDKDF (reference sequence). Trimming took off 3 bases at V and 3 bases at J, with 11 bases between the two ends. CDR3 size: 14 residues. The CDR3 DNA reads as TGTGCCACCAGCAGTTACGGACTTGACTATGGCTACACCTTC. Translated, it gives CATSSYGLDYGYTF. Full variable domain (outside the CDR3, taken from reference TRBV15 and TRBJ1-2): DAMVIQNPRYQVTQFGKPVTLSCSQTLNHNVMYWYQQKSSQAPKLLFHYYDKDFNNEADTPDNFQSRRPNTSFCFLDIRSPGLGDTAMYLCATSSYGLDYGYTFGSGTRLTVV.

The chain employs TRBV6-5 and TRBJ1-5, with no clear D. V lost 5 bases and J lost 2, with 13 bases in between. From germline, CDR1 is MNHEY and CDR2 SVGAGI. The CDR3 totals 15 residues. CDR3 bases: TGTGCCAGCAGTCCGACGTTGTTGGGCAATCAGCCCCAGCATTTT. Translated: CASSPTLLGNQPQHF.

The chain has TRBV10-3 and TRBJ1-1; 7 bases line up with TRBD1. Per germline, CDR1 ENHRY and CDR2 SYGVKD. V shed 7 bases and J 5 bases; nucleotides not matched to a gene: 7. The CDR3 consists of 13 residues. CDR3 sequence (DNA): TGTGCCATCACCGACAGGGAGGAAACTGAAGCTTTCTTT. As protein: CAITDREETEAFF.

The chain carries TRBV6-1 and TRBJ2-5; D remains unclear. The CDR3 length is 12 residues. Trimming cost V 4 bases and J 14 bases, with 17 bases left between them. Germline V gene lookup returns CDR1 MNHNS and CDR2 SASEGT. In DNA form, the CDR3 reads TGTGCCAGCAGTGTCTCGGATCAAGCGACCTACTTC. Translated: CASSVSDQATYF.

This clonotype was observed at least ten times. This is likely a read error, given that the CDR3 carries no conserved phenylalanine or tryptophan at its end. The DNA is left out, because the CDR3 cannot be placed on it with certainty; the CDR3 is given as TCRdb lists it. This chain uses TRBV10-3 with TRBJ2-1; the DNA was not compared with TRBD1, the D call given in the table. Germline CDR1 is ENHRY and CDR2 is SYGVKD. The CDR3 is 10 amino acids in total, end residues counted. This CDR3 reads CAIRRQGARR.

The chain employs TRBV11-2 and TRBJ1-4; 8 nucleotides agree with TRBD1. V lost 5 bases, J lost 8 bases, and 13 bases stayed unmatched. Germline loops: CDR1 SGHAT, CDR2 FQNNGV. The CDR3 is made up of 16 amino acids. The CDR3, as DNA: TGTGCCAGCAGCCCTCTGCCTTCGGCAGGGGGCGAAAAACTGTTTTTT. Translating gives CASSPLPSAGGEKLFF. The full variable domain, with the rest looked up from reference TRBV11-2 and TRBJ1-4, is EAGVAQSPRYKIIEKRQSVAFWCNPISGHATLYWYQQILGQGPKLLIQFQNNGVVDDSQLPKDRFSAERLKGVDSTLKIQPAKLEDSAVYLCASSPLPSAGGEKLFFGSGTQLSVL.

The J gene is TRBJ2-1, the V gene TRBV24-1; TRBD2 aligns across 12 bases. The V gene's germline CDR1 is KGHDR and CDR2 SFDVKD. This CDR3 has 15 residues. Trimming at V came to 5 bases and at J to 6 bases, leaving 4 bases not matched to a gene. Written as DNA, the CDR3 is TGTGCCACCAGTGGGGCGACTAGCGGGAGCAATGAGCAGTTCTTC. This codes for CATSGATSGSNEQFF.